This TCR beta chain was found in a study of graft-versus-host responses after intestinal transplantation. Study conclusions and caveats: GvH clonotypes were identified within recipient marrow, with a subset emerging first in ileum or blood.

The sample holds a few counts of this clone. Trimming removed 7 bases from V and 6 bases from J, with 22 bases in between. The CDR3 extends over 14 amino acids. Germline V CDR1 and CDR2: SQVTM, ANQGSEA. Irradiated stimulators labeled with violet dye, some 200,000 in number, were plated with some 200,000 CFSE-labeled responders. CD4 and CD8 responders that proliferated in the reaction were FACS-sorted. The data were produced by immunoSEQ multiplex PCR, yet TCRdb's version contains in-frame clones alone and is incomplete. This table holds 23,000 or so clones, 35% to 50% found once. The receptor was isolated from a human patient who received an intestinal transplant. This rearrangement joins TRBV29-1 to TRBJ2-7, with TRBD2 as a possible D gene (6 bases). The material sequenced was alloreactive CD4+ T cells from a mixed lymphocyte reaction culture, taken before intestinal transplant. As for subset: CFSE-low proliferating T cells sorted from approximately six-day pre-transplant mixed lymphocyte reaction (GvH or HvG direction). Written as DNA, the CDR3 is TGCAGCGCCCCTCGGGACTTCCTAAGGGGCGAGCAGTACTTC. Encoded protein: CSAPRDFLRGEQYF.